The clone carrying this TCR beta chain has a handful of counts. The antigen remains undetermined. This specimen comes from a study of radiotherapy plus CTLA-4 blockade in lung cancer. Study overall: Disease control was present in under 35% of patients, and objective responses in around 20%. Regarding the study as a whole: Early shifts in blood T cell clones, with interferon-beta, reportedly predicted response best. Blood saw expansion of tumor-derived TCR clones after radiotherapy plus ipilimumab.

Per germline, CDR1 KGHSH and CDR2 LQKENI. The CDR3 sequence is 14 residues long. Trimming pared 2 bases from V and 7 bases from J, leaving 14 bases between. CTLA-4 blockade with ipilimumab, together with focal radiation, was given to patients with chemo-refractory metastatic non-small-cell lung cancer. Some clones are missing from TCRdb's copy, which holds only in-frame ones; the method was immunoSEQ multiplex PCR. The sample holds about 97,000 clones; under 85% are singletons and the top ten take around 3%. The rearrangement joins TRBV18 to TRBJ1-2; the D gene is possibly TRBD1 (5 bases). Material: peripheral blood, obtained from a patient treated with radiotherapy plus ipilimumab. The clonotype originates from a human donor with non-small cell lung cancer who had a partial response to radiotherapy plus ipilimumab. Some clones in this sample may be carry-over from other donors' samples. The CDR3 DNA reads TGTGCCAGCTCACCAGGCAGGGTAAAGTCTGGCTACACCTTC. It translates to CASSPGRVKSGYTF.